The next 30 T cell receptor beta chains were all read from a single sample in a study of T cells after yellow fever vaccination. TCRdb reprocessed the 5' RACE reads with MiXCR, giving one entry per CDR3 protein. The data hold some 320,000 distinct CDR3 sequences, with 8% to 10% observed a single time. Specimen: PBMCs, collected on the day of the first yellow fever vaccination. All receptors derive from a man between 18 and 35 years old who received the YFV17D yellow fever vaccine.

This clonotype was detected only a few times. The J gene is TRBJ1-1, the V gene TRBV12-3 or TRBV12-4, with D possibly being TRBD1 (6 bases). Deletions cut 4 bases from V and 11 bases from J, with 23 bases between. This CDR3 comprises 15 residues. CDR3 coding DNA: TGTGCCAGCAGTTCGGACAGTACCCAAACACTGAACGCTTTCTTT. This translates into CASSSDSTQTLNAFF.

Worth noting for this clonotype: Its ends do not fully match the called genes, so a read error is possible. This sequence joins TRBV6-5 and TRBJ2-1; D call uncertain. CDR3 length equals 12 residues. Looked up from germline, CDR1 is MNHEY and CDR2 is SVGAGI. The CDR3 nucleotides read TGTGCCAGAAGTTTCGGAGACAATGAGCAGTTCTTC. This codes for CARSFGDNEQFF.

This chain links TRBV12-3 or TRBV12-4 with TRBJ1-6; the D gene is possibly TRBD1 (6 bases). This CDR3 contains 12 residues. Trimming shortened V by 5 bases and J by 13 bases, and 12 bases separated the two germline ends. This CDR3 is CASSGQLTPLHF. For the CDR3, the DNA is TGTGCCAGCAGTGGACAGTTGACCCCCCTCCACTTT.

This clonotype has at least ten counts. The rearrangement joins TRBV5-1 to TRBJ2-5, with D possibly matching TRBD2 (5 bases). The CDR3 contains 12 residues. V was clipped by 3 bases and J by 2 bases, with 5 bases between them. Germline CDR1 reads SGHRS; CDR2 reads YFSETQ. The chain's CDR3 is CASSSGQETQYF. The CDR3 DNA reads TGCGCCAGCAGCTCGGGACAAGAGACCCAGTACTTC.

This clonotype was counted many times. V is TRBV4-2 and J is TRBJ1-1; 7 bases line up with TRBD1. Losses at the gene ends were 2 bases for V and 0 bases for J; bases not matched to a gene: 6. Germline V gene lookup returns CDR1 LGHNA and CDR2 YNFKEQ. The CDR3 loop spans 16 amino acids. The DNA of the CDR3 is TGTGCCAGCAGCCAATCCGACAGGGATCTGAACACTGAAGCTTTCTTT. Amino acids: CASSQSDRDLNTEAFF.

This clonotype has only a few counts. The chain has TRBV7-2 and TRBJ2-7, with 12 nucleotides matching TRBD1. The CDR3 is 16 residues long. CDR1 and CDR2 (germline): SGHTA, FQGNSA. The junction had 6 bases not matched to a gene; V was cut back by 0 bases and J by 6 bases. The CDR3 here is CASSLAAGQGALEQYF. CDR3 DNA: TGTGCCAGCAGCTTAGCTGCGGGACAGGGGGCCCTCGAGCAGTACTTC.

This clonotype was seen more than once but under ten times. V usage is TRBV30 and J usage is TRBJ2-6; 9 nucleotides agree with TRBD1. The CDR3 is made up of 17 amino acids. Germline-derived CDR1 and CDR2 are GTSNPN and SVGIG (reference sequence). With 0 bases clipped from V and 4 bases from J, the junction kept 7 bases outside the gene matches. This chain's CDR3 is CAWSVGTGLVGANVLTF. DNA for the CDR3: TGTGCCTGGAGTGTGGGGACAGGGCTTGTGGGGGCCAACGTCCTGACTTTC.

The V call is TRBV5-1, the J call TRBJ2-7, with D perhaps TRBD2 (6 bases). Germline loops: CDR1 SGHRS, CDR2 YFSETQ. With 4 bases removed from V and 2 bases from J, the gap between germline ends came to 16 bases. The length of the CDR3 is 15 residues. As DNA, the CDR3 is TGCGCCAGCAGCCCACCGGTAGCGGCAGCCTACGAGCAGTACTTC. This codes for CASSPPVAAAYEQYF.

This chain joins TRBV28 and TRBJ1-4; 9 nucleotides match TRBD1. Germline CDR1 reads MDHEN; CDR2 reads SYDVKM. This CDR3 comprises 16 residues. The V gene end was trimmed by 5 bases and the J gene end by 5 bases; junction bases not matched to a gene: 9. The CDR3 DNA sequence: TGTGCCAGCAGTCCAGGGACAGGGAAGGGGAATGAAAAACTGTTTTTT. Protein product: CASSPGTGKGNEKLFF.

With regard to this clonotype: The final CDR3 position lacks the conserved phenylalanine or tryptophan, pointing to a likely read error. The CDR3: CASSPRVAGTSYEQYL. The CDR3 region has the DNA TGTGCCAGCTCACCTCGGGTAGCGGGGACCTCCTACGAGCAGTACTTA. The rearrangement links TRBV18 to TRBJ2-7; 8 nucleotides match TRBD2. Germline V gene data show CDR1 as KGHSH and CDR2 as LQKENI. Trimming at V came to 3 bases and at J to 0 bases, leaving 7 bases not matched to a gene. This CDR3 region has 16 residues.

This clonotype was counted between two and nine times. J is TRBJ2-5 and V is TRBV20-1; 8 bases line up with TRBD2. This CDR3 contains 14 residues. The J segment lost 4 bases and the V segment lost 6 bases, leaving 10 bases of the junction unmatched. Germline V gene sequence: CDR1 DFQATT, CDR2 SNEGSKA (reference sequence). CDR3 bases: TGCAGTGCCCAGCGGTCTAGCGGGTCAGAGACCCAGTACTTC. Translating it yields CSAQRSSGSETQYF.

This clonotype was counted many times. This chain connects TRBV12-3 or TRBV12-4 to TRBJ1-2, with 8 bases that match TRBD1. Losses at the gene ends were 2 bases for V and 4 bases for J; bases not matched to a gene: 6. This CDR3 region has 15 residues. Written as DNA, the CDR3 is TGTGCCAGCAGTTTAATGGACAGGGTAACCTATGGCTACACCTTC. Its protein product is CASSLMDRVTYGYTF.

This clonotype was picked up a small number of times. The rearrangement joins TRBV7-2 to TRBJ1-4; 7 bases align to TRBD1. The CDR3 sequence is 14 residues long. V lost 7 bases and J lost 7; bases outside the gene matches: 9. Germline assignment: CDR1 SGHTA and CDR2 FQGNSA. This CDR3 is CASTSGTALEKLFF. Written as DNA, the CDR3 is TGTGCCAGCACCTCAGGGACAGCACTTGAAAAACTGTTTTTT.

V usage is TRBV11-2 and J usage is TRBJ1-5; D is ambiguous. V was clipped by 1 base and J by 3 bases, with 10 bases between them. The V gene's germline CDR1 is SGHAT and CDR2 FQNNGV. This CDR3 region has 15 residues. In DNA, the CDR3 is TGTGCCAGCAGCTTAGGCCGACGCCTCAATCAGCCCCAGCATTTT. Protein: CASSLGRRLNQPQHF.

This clonotype was recorded many times. J is TRBJ1-2 and V is TRBV11-2, with 7 bases that match TRBD1. Looked up from germline, CDR1 is SGHAT and CDR2 is FQNNGV. The J segment lost 0 bases and the V segment lost 2 bases, leaving 12 bases of the junction unmatched. The CDR3 is 18 residues long. This CDR3 reads CASSLSLLRGPANYGYTF. CDR3 DNA sequence: TGTGCCAGCAGCTTAAGTTTGTTAAGGGGGCCTGCTAACTATGGCTACACCTTC. The full variable domain, completed using reference TRBV11-2 and TRBJ1-2, is EAGVAQSPRYKIIEKRQSVAFWCNPISGHATLYWYQQILGQGPKLLIQFQNNGVVDDSQLPKDRFSAERLKGVDSTLKIQPAKLEDSAVYLCASSLSLLRGPANYGYTFGSGTRLTVV.

This clonotype was picked up many times. The chain recombines TRBV20-1 with TRBJ1-1; 8 nucleotides align to TRBD1. The length of the CDR3 is 13 residues. Germline CDR1 is DFQATT and CDR2 is SNEGSKA (reference sequence). V shed 8 bases, J shed 1 base, and the junction held 6 bases outside the gene matches. The CDR3 loop is CSSRQGWNTEAFF. The CDR3 DNA follows: TGCAGTTCGCGACAGGGGTGGAACACTGAAGCTTTCTTT.

The V gene is TRBV18, the J gene TRBJ2-1; D unclear. Trimming removed 0 bases at V and 9 bases at J, with 18 bases between. The CDR3 consists of 16 residues. CDR1 and CDR2 from the germline V gene are KGHSH and LQKENI. CDR3 sequence: CASSPPVNSRWGEQFF. The CDR3 nucleotides are TGTGCCAGCTCACCACCGGTGAACAGTAGATGGGGTGAGCAGTTCTTC.

This clonotype was recorded at least ten times. The rearrangement links TRBV6-5 to TRBJ2-2, with 7 bases identical to TRBD2. Germline CDR1 reads MNHEY; CDR2 reads SVGAGI. V dropped 6 bases and J dropped 0; count of bases not matched to a gene: 1. The CDR3 spans 14 residues. CDR3 region: CASRGGANTGELFF. The CDR3 DNA is TGTGCCAGCAGGGGGGGGGCGAACACCGGGGAGCTGTTTTTT.

This clonotype was detected only a few times. The chain is built from TRBV29-1 and TRBJ2-7, with D possibly TRBD1 on 5 matching bases. The CDR3 has 12 residues. In germline, CDR1 is SQVTM, CDR2 ANQGSEA. V lost 6 bases and J lost 0, with 9 bases in between. CDR3 sequence (DNA): TGCAGCGTGGGGCCGGACTCCTACGAGCAGTACTTC. As protein: CSVGPDSYEQYF.

The table lists this clonotype with many counts. The chain carries TRBV6-2 or TRBV6-3 and TRBJ1-5, with D tentatively TRBD1 (6 bases). The CDR3 has 14 residues. Germline V gives CDR1 MNHEY, CDR2 SVGEGT. The V end lost 0 bases, the J end lost 5 bases, and 8 bases lay between the germline ends. CDR3 DNA sequence: TGTGCCAGCAGTTACTCGGACAGTTATCAGCCCCAGCATTTT. It is translated as CASSYSDSYQPQHF.

The V gene is TRBV25-1, the J gene TRBJ2-1, with a tentative D call TRBD2 (7 bases). The germline CDR1 and CDR2 sequences are MGHDK and SYGVNS. CDR3 length equals 17 residues. The V end was cut by 3 bases, the J end by 5 bases, with 20 bases between. The CDR3 loop reads CASSDAGGQGFNNEQFF. CDR3 nucleotides: TGTGCCAGCAGTGATGCCGGGGGGCAGGGTTTTAACAATGAGCAGTTCTTC.

This clonotype has more than one count but fewer than ten. The J gene is TRBJ2-7, the V gene TRBV7-2, with D unresolved. Trimming took 5 bases from V and 6 from J, leaving 17 bases between them. Germline CDR1 reads SGHTA; CDR2 reads FQGNSA. The CDR3 has 14 amino acids. CDR3 protein: CASSAKPSDSEQYV. The CDR3 coding sequence is TGTGCCAGCAGCGCGAAACCCAGCGACTCCGAGCAGTACGTC.

The chain carries TRBV4-2 and TRBJ1-1; D gene unclear. The germline gives CDR1 LGHNA, CDR2 YNFKEQ. V gave up 1 base and J gave up 5 bases, with 11 bases separating them. CDR3 length: 14 amino acids. The CDR3 coding sequence is TGTGCCAGCAGCCAAGTTAGGGAGGAAACTGAAGCTTTCTTT. It yields the protein CASSQVREETEAFF.

This clonotype was picked up many times. The chain couples TRBV6-2 or TRBV6-3 to TRBJ2-2; no definite D call. The germline gives CDR1 MNHEY, CDR2 SVGEGT. The CDR3 runs to 17 residues. The V and J ends lost 6 bases and 0 bases respectively, with 17 bases between them. The CDR3 DNA sequence: TGTGCCAGCAGCCCCCTTGACGTGCTCGCGAACACCGGGGAGCTGTTTTTT. This translates into CASSPLDVLANTGELFF.

The table lists this clonotype with many counts. The CDR3 protein is CASSLGSGERGEQFF. The CDR3 nucleotides read TGCGCCAGCAGCTTGGGAAGCGGGGAGCGGGGTGAGCAGTTCTTC. This chain uses TRBV5-1 with TRBJ2-1, with TRBD2 matching 7 bases. The CDR3 loop spans 15 amino acids. V trimming: 0 bases; J trimming: 9 bases; junction bases outside the gene matches: 9. Germline V CDR1 and CDR2: SGHRS, YFSETQ. Supplemented by reference TRBV5-1 and TRBJ2-1, the full variable domain reads KAGVTQTPRYLIKTRGQQVTLSCSPISGHRSVSWYQQTPGQGLQFLFEYFSETQRNKGNFPGRFSGRQFSNSRSEMNVSTLELGDSALYLCASSLGSGERGEQFFGPGTRLTVL.

This clonotype turned up a few times. This CDR3 reads CASSYSRSTGDSPLHF. CDR3 bases: TGTGCCAGCAGTTACTCTAGGAGTACAGGGGATTCACCCCTCCACTTT. V usage is TRBV6-5 and J usage is TRBJ1-6; TRBD1 matches at 7 bases. Germline CDR1 reads MNHEY; CDR2 reads SVGAGI. CDR3 length equals 16 residues. The J segment lost 8 bases and the V segment lost 0 bases, leaving 7 bases of the junction unmatched.

This clonotype was seen ten or more times. V gene TRBV12-3 or TRBV12-4 combines with J gene TRBJ2-1; D gene unclear. Between the trimmed V and J ends, which lost 7 bases and 4 bases, there was a span of 11 bases. This CDR3 has 13 amino acids. DNA for the CDR3: TGTGCCAGCACCCCTCTAATATACAATGAGCAGTTCTTC. Residues: CASTPLIYNEQFF.

This clonotype was seen a handful of times. The CDR3 DNA sequence: TGTGCCAGCAGCCCCAGACAGGGACTGGACACTGAAGCTTTCTTT. This encodes CASSPRQGLDTEAFF. The chain uses TRBV9 and TRBJ1-1; TRBD1 matches 7 bases. This CDR3 region has 15 residues. Germline-derived CDR1 and CDR2 are SGDLS and YYNGEE. V lost 4 bases and J lost 3; bases outside the gene matches: 9.

Only a few counts were recorded for this clonotype. The rearrangement links TRBV7-9 to TRBJ2-7, with D unresolved. Trimming stripped 1 base from V and 6 bases from J, with 7 bases between. From germline, CDR1 is SEHNR and CDR2 FQNEAQ (reference sequence). CDR3 size: 12 residues. The CDR3 nucleotides read TGTGCCAGCAGCTTAGGGGATATCGAGCAGTACTTC. It yields the protein CASSLGDIEQYF.

This chain links TRBV18 with TRBJ2-1; D is perhaps TRBD1 (5 bases). Germline assignment: CDR1 KGHSH and CDR2 LQKENI. The V end lost 3 bases, the J end lost 7 bases, and 19 bases lay between the germline ends. This CDR3 is built from 16 residues. The CDR3 DNA is TGTGCCAGCTCACCCAAATTGGACACGTCTGGGAATGAGCAGTTCTTC. The encoded protein is CASSPKLDTSGNEQFF.